This TCR beta chain was documented in a study of spatial heterogeneity in lung cancer. Whole-study findings and limits: Counts of expanded intratumoral alpha and beta TCRs tracked tumor mutation counts.

Time point denoted: sample taken at primary tumor resection. Samples were donated by 72 untreated early-stage non-small cell lung cancer patients. The input material, whole RNA from tumor, nontumor lung or frozen PBMC, was sequenced unsorted. This clonotype was detected ten times or more. Its antigen remains unknown. This beta chain came through as a stray read in a library set up for alpha chains, and its size says little. The germline gives CDR1 DFQATT, CDR2 SNEGSKA (reference sequence). This CDR3 has 10 residues. TCRdb analysed the 5' RACE reads with MiXCR anew, one entry per CDR3 protein. This sample has some 14,000 distinct CDR3 sequences, with around 5.4% found just once.

The sample was lung tumor tissue, taken at surgery. V is TRBV20-1 and J is TRBJ1-1, with a possible D match to TRBD1 (5 bases). This TCR derives from a female donor with early-stage non-small cell lung cancer. The CDR3: CRSQGAEAFF. The CDR3 nucleotides read TGCAGAAGCCAGGGCGCTGAAGCTTTCTTT.